What follows are 18 T cell receptor beta chains derived from one specimen sequenced in a study of CD8+ T cells in alopecia areata. Sequencing used cDNA as its template, made by extracting RNA and reverse transcribing it. Libraries were prepared by immunoSEQ multiplex PCR; TCRdb keeps only in-frame clonotypes and omits some of them. The data show approximately 110,000 clones, less than 60% seen once. The treatment was: oral pan-JAK inhibitor, 5-10 mg twice daily. The starting material was CD4+ T cells sorted from blood, obtained at week 24, from a patient treated with tofacitinib. These receptors all come from a human donor with alopecia areata.

The V and J genes are TRBV5-1 and TRBJ1-4, with 7 positions matching TRBD1. The length of the CDR3 is 14 residues. The trim removed 3 bases at V and 3 bases at J, leaving 2 bases unmatched. Germline V gene lookup returns CDR1 SGHRS and CDR2 YFSETQ. CDR3 coding DNA: TGCGCCAGCAGCTCCGGGACAGCTAATGAAAAACTGTTTTTT. Its protein is CASSSGTANEKLFF.

The chain employs TRBV7-2 and TRBJ1-2; no firm D call. CDR3 size: 13 residues. V gave up 2 bases and J gave up 0 bases, with 4 bases separating them. Germline loops: CDR1 SGHTA, CDR2 FQGNSA. CDR3 nucleotides: TGTGCCAGCAGCTTATCACCTAACTATGGCTACACCTTC. Translating it yields CASSLSPNYGYTF.

This clone has just a few counts. The CDR3 sequence: CASTPGVTGDEQYF. DNA for the CDR3: TGTGCCAGCACCCCGGGGGTCACGGGAGATGAGCAGTACTTC. The chain couples TRBV7-9 to TRBJ2-7, with D possibly matching TRBD2 (6 bases). This CDR3 is 14 amino acids long. The V end was cut by 7 bases, the J end by 7 bases, with 20 bases between. From germline, CDR1 is SEHNR and CDR2 FQNEAQ (reference sequence).

This clone was seen a handful of times. The chain carries TRBV7-2 and TRBJ2-2, with 8 bases identical to TRBD1. This CDR3 is built from 13 residues. Germline loops: CDR1 SGHTA, CDR2 FQGNSA. Trimming cost V 3 bases and J 9 bases; bases outside gene matches: 3. DNA of the CDR3: TGTGCCAGCAGCTTGACAGGGGTCAGGGAGCTGTTTTTT. Amino acid sequence: CASSLTGVRELFF.

There are a few counts of this clone. The chain couples TRBV5-1 to TRBJ2-7; 8 nucleotides agree with TRBD1. After removal of 4 bases from V and 3 bases from J, the junction contained 12 bases not matched to a gene. Germline V gene sequence: CDR1 SGHRS, CDR2 YFSETQ. This CDR3 spans 16 amino acids. CDR3 DNA: TGCGCCAGCAGCACTCTAGGACAGGGACAGGACTACGAGCAGTACTTC. It translates to CASSTLGQGQDYEQYF. Based on the CDR3 plus reference TRBV5-1 and TRBJ2-7, the full variable domain is KAGVTQTPRYLIKTRGQQVTLSCSPISGHRSVSWYQQTPGQGLQFLFEYFSETQRNKGNFPGRFSGRQFSNSRSEMNVSTLELGDSALYLCASSTLGQGQDYEQYFGPGTRLTVT.

The chain employs TRBV4-2 and TRBJ2-5, with D possibly being TRBD1 (6 bases). Germline CDR1 reads LGHNA; CDR2 reads YNFKEQ. V gave up 1 base and J gave up 3 bases, with 9 bases separating them. The CDR3 has 14 residues. CDR3 nucleotides: TGTGCCAGCAGCCAAGTGGCAGGGGAAGAGACCCAGTACTTC. This encodes CASSQVAGEETQYF.

This rearrangement joins TRBV29-1 to TRBJ1-1; maybe TRBD1 (5 bases). Germline V gene lookup returns CDR1 SQVTM and CDR2 ANQGSEA. The CDR3 sequence is 13 residues long. V was pared by 4 bases and J by 1 base, with 10 bases between. In DNA form, the CDR3 reads TGCAGCGTTGTACGGGACGAGAACACTGAAGCTTTCTTT. Protein product: CSVVRDENTEAFF.

Points on this clone: One end of the junction varies from germline; a read error may be responsible. The chain carries TRBV2 and TRBJ1-1; no definite D call. CDR3 length equals 13 residues. Germline V lookup: CDR1 SNHLY, CDR2 FYNNEI. DNA for the CDR3: TGTGCCAGCAGGGAAGGGCAGTGGACTGAAGCTTTCTTT. Its protein is CASREGQWTEAFF.

This chain links TRBV30 with TRBJ2-7; D gene uncertain. The CDR3 is made up of 13 amino acids. Germline V gives CDR1 GTSNPN, CDR2 SVGIG (reference sequence). V gave up 3 bases and J gave up 1 base, with 10 bases separating them. The CDR3 reads CAWRRGPSYEQYF. CDR3 nucleotides: TGTGCCTGGAGGAGAGGACCGTCCTACGAGCAGTACTTC.

The chain carries TRBV11-2 and TRBJ1-5; D is possibly TRBD1 (6 bases). CDR1 is SGHAT, CDR2 FQNNGV, per germline. The length of the CDR3 is 15 residues. The V end was cut by 5 bases, the J end by 1 base, with 12 bases between. As DNA, the CDR3 is TGTGCCAGCAGCGGGGGCCCTGGGAGCAATCAGCCCCAGCATTTT. It yields the protein CASSGGPGSNQPQHF. The variable domain in full, completed from reference TRBV11-2 and TRBJ1-5, reads EAGVAQSPRYKIIEKRQSVAFWCNPISGHATLYWYQQILGQGPKLLIQFQNNGVVDDSQLPKDRFSAERLKGVDSTLKIQPAKLEDSAVYLCASSGGPGSNQPQHFGDGTRLSIL.

This sequence joins TRBV13 and TRBJ2-3; a possible D gene is TRBD2 (6 bases). Per germline, CDR1 PRHDT and CDR2 FYEKMQ (reference sequence). The CDR3 totals 14 residues. Trimming pared 5 bases from V and 3 bases from J, leaving 12 bases between. CDR3 coding DNA: TGTGCCAGCAGCCGCCGAGGACTAACAGATACGCAGTATTTT. Translated: CASSRRGLTDTQYF.

In the case of this clone: At one end, the junction sequence differs from germline, possibly due to a read error. V is TRBV7-7 and J is TRBJ2-5, with D possibly being TRBD1 (8 bases). CDR1 and CDR2 from the germline V gene are SSHAT and FNYEAQ (reference sequence). CDR3 size: 15 residues. The CDR3, as DNA: TGTGCTAGCAGCTTAGACAGGGGAGGGCAAGAGACCCAGTACTTC. This gives the protein CASSLDRGGQETQYF.

The rearrangement uses TRBV4-2 and TRBJ2-1; no firm D call. CDR1 and CDR2 from the germline V gene are LGHNA and YNFKEQ. The CDR3 is made up of 16 amino acids. The ends were cut back, 1 base at V and 4 bases at J, with 14 bases in the middle. For the CDR3, the DNA is TGTGCCAGCAGCCAAGGACCATCCGAAACATACAATGAGCAGTTCTTC. This encodes CASSQGPSETYNEQFF.

This clone was seen more than once but under ten times. This chain connects TRBV5-1 to TRBJ1-4; D might be TRBD1 (6 bases). The germline gives CDR1 SGHRS, CDR2 YFSETQ. The V end was cut by 4 bases, the J end by 8 bases, with 18 bases between. The CDR3 loop spans 15 amino acids. DNA for the CDR3: TGCGCCAGCAGCCTGGGATCCCAGGGGAGGGAAAAACTGTTTTTT. Its translation is CASSLGSQGREKLFF.

This clone was seen only a few times. The gene calls are TRBV29-1 and TRBJ1-2; D call uncertain. Between the trimmed V and J ends, which lost 6 bases and 4 bases, there was a span of 9 bases. This CDR3 has 11 residues. Germline V gene lookup returns CDR1 SQVTM and CDR2 ANQGSEA. Written as DNA, the CDR3 is TGCAGCGTCGGGGAGGGCTATGGCTACACCTTC. It specifies CSVGEGYGYTF.

The chain carries TRBV7-2 and TRBJ1-5, with D possibly being TRBD1 (6 bases). Trimming removed 5 bases at V and 3 bases at J, with 11 bases between. CDR3 length equals 14 residues. Germline V gene lookup returns CDR1 SGHTA and CDR2 FQGNSA. The CDR3 loop reads CASSLTGHNQPQHF. The CDR3 nucleotides are TGTGCCAGCAGCCTAACAGGGCACAATCAGCCCCAGCATTTT.

The chain couples TRBV15 to TRBJ1-2, with 10 bases aligning to TRBD1. CDR1 is LNHNV, CDR2 YYDKDF, per germline (reference sequence). The length of the CDR3 is 15 residues. Unmatched junction bases numbered 7, after V lost 5 bases and J lost 4 bases. The CDR3 loop is CATSPRTGGSYGYTF. The DNA of the CDR3 is TGTGCCACCAGCCCAAGGACAGGGGGGAGCTATGGCTACACCTTC.

The gene calls are TRBV18 and TRBJ2-1; 7 bases map to TRBD2. The CDR3 spans 15 residues. Germline V gene data show CDR1 as KGHSH and CDR2 as LQKENI. The V segment lost 1 base and the J segment 5 bases; nucleotides outside the gene matches: 5. The CDR3 loop is CASSPLSSGDNEQFF. The DNA of the CDR3 is TGTGCCAGCTCACCACTATCTAGCGGCGACAATGAGCAGTTCTTC. Supplemented by reference TRBV18 and TRBJ2-1, the full variable domain reads NAGVMQNPRHLVRRRGQEARLRCSPMKGHSHVYWYRQLPEEGLKFMVYLQKENIIDESGMPKERFSAEFPKEGPSILRIQQVVRGDSAAYFCASSPLSSGDNEQFFGPGTRLTVL.